The 5 T cell receptor beta chains given below trace back to one sample, sequenced in a study of blood T cell repertoires in COVID-19. Profiling relied on immunoSEQ multiplex PCR, and the TCRdb table lists in-frame clones only, not all of them. The sample lists about 75,000 clones, more than 65% occurring once. Sequencing was done on a sample of peripheral blood. The source of these receptors is a woman at least 80 years old with active or convalescent COVID-19.

The chain has TRBV7-2 and TRBJ1-2, with a possible D match to TRBD1 (6 bases). The germline V gene encodes CDR1 SGHTA and CDR2 FQGNSA. The germline V and J ends were trimmed by 1 base and 4 bases, with 19 bases remaining between them. The CDR3 consists of 17 residues. In DNA form, the CDR3 reads TGTGCCAGCAGCTTAGTCAGCGGGGGGGCCTCGGGCTATGGCTACACCTTC. Protein product: CASSLVSGGASGYGYTF. The variable domain in full, with the rest retrieved from reference TRBV7-2 and TRBJ1-2, is GAGVSQSPSNKVTEKGKDVELRCDPISGHTALYWYRQSLGQGLEFLIYFQGNSAPDKSGLPSDRFSAERTGGSVSTLTIQRTQQEDSAVYLCASSLVSGGASGYGYTFGSGTRLTVV.

V usage is TRBV4-1 and J usage is TRBJ2-6; D remains unclear. V dropped 0 bases and J dropped 0 bases, with 15 bases sitting between them. The V gene's germline CDR1 is MGHRA and CDR2 YSYEKL. The CDR3 is 19 amino acids. CDR3 sequence: CASSQDLLARVSGANVLTF. The CDR3 coding sequence is TGCGCCAGCAGCCAAGATCTGCTCGCGCGCGTCTCTGGGGCCAACGTCCTGACTTTC.

The chain couples TRBV19 to TRBJ2-7, with TRBD1 matching 7 bases. This CDR3 has 15 residues. Germline V gene lookup returns CDR1 LNHDA and CDR2 SQIVND (reference sequence). V lost 8 bases to trimming and J lost 4 bases; unmatched junction nucleotides: 14. CDR3 nucleotide sequence: TGTGCCAGTGCCAACCGACAGGGATTAATATACGAGCAGTACTTC. It codes for CASANRQGLIYEQYF.

The chain uses TRBV7-2 and TRBJ2-7; 7 nucleotides match TRBD1. CDR1 SGHTA and CDR2 FQGNSA come from the germline V gene. The CDR3 is 13 residues long. J was trimmed by 5 bases and V by 5 bases; bases with no gene match: 6. The CDR3 nucleotides read TGTGCCAGCAGCACCTTGACAGGGAACGAGCAGTACTTC. Encoded protein: CASSTLTGNEQYF.

A few counts support this clone. The chain uses TRBV2 and TRBJ1-2; 7 bases match TRBD1. CDR3 length: 11 amino acids. J lost 8 bases, V lost 4 bases, and 1 base had no gene match. Per germline, CDR1 SNHLY and CDR2 FYNNEI. CDR3 DNA sequence: TGTGCCAGCAGTGTCAGGGGGGGCTACACCTTC. Protein product: CASSVRGGYTF.